This T cell receptor (beta chain) originates from a study of cytomegalovirus exposure and HLA in healthy donors (dated by TCRdb to between 2016 and 2019). In terms of the full investigation: According to an earlier analysis of 587 of the donors, 150 million to 200 million T cells yielded 95 million to 140 million unique TCR beta sequences and roughly 280 Gb of sequence data. Donor age, sex, ethnicity and CMV serostatus were compiled alongside the repertoire data. The T cell repertoires of 670 or so subjects were profiled by immunosequencing and related to cytomegalovirus serostatus. Typing coverage varied by locus: about 620-630 donors for A, B, C, DRB1 and DQB1; more than 500 for DQA1; around 610 for DPA1; roughly 450 for DPB1. The study aimed to test whether signatures of past pathogen exposure could be identified by cataloging public T cell receptors. An earlier analysis of 450 to 750 of the donors used high-throughput TCR beta sequencing to judge whether each TCR beta V gene segment behaved as functional or pseudogenic. Class I and class II HLA loci were covered by the typing at four-digit resolution. A separate validation cohort of 90 to 150 different subjects was used in addition to the roughly 670-subject first cohort. Among approximately 370 genotyped donors of the cohort, an average of approximately 200,000 unique TCR beta nucleotide sequences was sequenced per donor, of which 15% to 20% were non-productive. Of the roughly 400 genotyped donors, around 81% fell in the genetic ancestry cluster associated with self-reported Caucasian donors. About 330 gigabases of sequencing data and around 88 million unique TCR sequences made up an early release that covered around 640 HLA-typed donors. All discovery cohort repertoires had been generated using a single sequencing platform. A later genetic analysis used genome-wide SNP genotypes for about three fifths of the roughly 700 donors, treating that subset as a discovery cohort. To study patterns of TCR occurrence, a later analysis re-analyzed previously published TCR beta repertoires from under 750 donors and added high-resolution HLA genotyping. In the later analysis, no new phenotypic data were used to find candidate immune exposures; instead, reliance was placed on TCR beta sequences and their occurrence across donors. The study combined high-throughput TCR immunosequencing, statistical association of individual TCRs with disease status, and machine learning to predict cytomegalovirus infection status. Several DR-DQ haplotypes were handled as single units for association and clustering because linkage in the cohort was strong. The study at large found these results: The study listed over 150 TCR beta chains as associated with cytomegalovirus. According to a later analysis, parvovirus B19, influenza, CMV and Epstein-Barr virus appeared linked to several top co-occurrence clusters. A later genetic analysis associated a missense DCLRE1C variant with V-gene and J-gene trimming of TCR beta chains, and an independent cohort replicated the association. A later genetic analysis reported fewer N-insertions in productive TCRs among donors in an Asian-associated ancestry cluster than the approximately 700-donor mean. Some 15 rarely observed V segments, including chromosome 9 orphons, were excluded from the earlier analysis of just under 600 of the donors because counts were too low. HLA typing was unavailable for some donors at each locus, so association tests used only the typed subset. Linkage disequilibrium might explain the correlated functional status among segregating V segments, but an unknown experimental factor could not be ruled out. In a later analysis, over 15,000 TCR beta sequences were associated with specific HLA alleles at a false discovery rate of 0.05. In both the original and validation cohorts, the classifier was reported to diagnose cytomegalovirus status with high specificity and sensitivity. Only TCR beta chains were sequenced in this cohort, and the absence of alpha or paired-chain data limited detectable features. In a later analysis, TCR association rates were found to vary across HLA loci, with the most associated TCRs seen for DRB1 alleles and the fewest for HLA-C alleles. The authors suggested that the approach could potentially be extended to other disease states and immunological phenotypes. For the cohort, immune exposure information was limited to CMV serostatus. Most TCR sequences were seen in very few donors, while some public TCRs were found in many individuals. An earlier analysis of some 590 of the donors showed that most TCR beta V segments appeared in productive rearrangements either about 87% or about 30% of the time, which broadly matched IMGT annotations. A group of highly shared sequence variants was considered likely to be a technical artifact of the sequencing pipeline. Roughly uniform sequencing depth across donors was assumed in presence/absence analyses, although this assumption may not hold. Compared with equally common non-associated chains, HLA-associated TCR beta chains in a later analysis were more clonally expanded and had lower generation probabilities. A further reported finding was that TCR beta sequences accurately predicted the HLA-A and HLA-B alleles for most subjects in the first cohort. When HLA alleles, especially DR and DQ, strongly co-occurred, attributing TCR associations to individual alleles was difficult. Most CMV-associated TCR beta chains appeared to be HLA-restricted in a later analysis, and the HLA associations seemed to be driven largely by CMV exposure. A few of the identified cytomegalovirus-associated TCR beta chains were confirmed in vitro to be specific for cytomegalovirus antigens. Some IMGT-functional V segments, including TRBV6-2 and TRBV6-3, could not be told apart with the 87-base-pair reads, so those segments were excluded.

The CDR3 holds 17 amino acids from the cysteine to the phenylalanine. Of the read, only the CDR3 DNA is kept; its 51 bases are in frame from base 1. The germline V gene provides CDR1 ENHRY and CDR2 SYGVKD. V ends up 0 bases short and J 12 bases short, with an unmatched junction base count of 16. The cohort consisted of 650 to 700 healthy bone marrow donors. Cohort members were all nominally healthy when sampled, although unrecorded immune exposures were likely present. The donor was CMV seropositive and was included in the group of about 290 seropositive cohort members. A peripheral blood sample was collected from each donor, and TCR beta sequencing was performed on peripheral blood mononuclear cells. Genomic DNA extraction from the blood cell samples was performed with the Qiagen DNeasy Blood Extraction Kit. The library was made by the immunoSEQ multiplex PCR assay. The multiplex PCR relied on a mix of 60 forward primers for TCR Vbeta segments and 13 reverse primers for TCR Jbeta segments. The CDR3 region of rearranged TCR beta genes was amplified from genomic DNA with a multiplex PCR assay. The Illumina HiSeq System was used to sequence the amplified TCR beta libraries as 87-base-pair reads. For the original study's pipeline: A later analysis counted approximately 74 million unique TCR beta chains across the 640 or so repertoires, and around 9.9 million of these chains were shared by at least two donors. Raw reads were error-corrected and collapsed into unique sequences with a nearest-neighbor algorithm that merged closely related sequences to remove PCR and sequencing errors. V, D and J gene segments were assigned by aligning CDR3 sequences to IMGT reference sequences. Each retained sequence needed at least a six-nucleotide match to both a V gene segment and a J gene segment. Rearrangements were classified as productive when the CDR3 lacked stop codons and remained in frame with V and J, and all other rearrangements were classified as non-productive. CDR3 was defined by IMGT convention, running from the second conserved V-encoded cysteine to the conserved J-encoded phenylalanine. The earlier analysis of about 500 of the donors excluded sequences that lacked an unambiguous match to a single V gene segment. In an earlier analysis of approximately 500 of the donors, a V segment was called functional when productive rearrangements were above 56.7%, and segregating when the standard deviation between donors exceeded 5%. A statistical classification framework was built for diagnosing cytomegalovirus status from the catalog of TCR beta chain sequences. In a later analysis, V and J genes were assigned by comparing TCR nucleotide sequences against IMGT/GENE-DB human TR gene sequences. In a later analysis, CDR3 sequences and most-parsimonious VDJ recombination scenarios were assigned using the TCRdist pipeline. A later analysis defined each TCR beta chain by its CDR3 amino acid sequence plus V-gene family, and excluded reads lacking a unique V-gene family. A later analysis removed 500 to 650 highly shared, low-generation-probability nucleotide sequences to deal with suspected cross-contamination and a sequencing artifact. For each public chain, a later analysis derived a clonal expansion index from normalized ranks of inferred template counts within each repertoire. Generation probabilities in a later analysis came from a VDJ recombination model fitted to out-of-frame rearrangements, and those results were checked against IGoR. Hypergeometric tests were used in a later analysis to score TCR-TCR, TCR-HLA and TCR-CMV co-occurrence, with a repertoire-size bias correction applied to the TCR pairs. To estimate false discovery rates, a later analysis permuted the HLA or CMV assignments 20 times. In a later analysis, co-occurring TCRs were grouped with DBSCAN, and TCRdist sequence similarity was added when clustering was performed within HLA-allele-positive subsets. For co-occurrence clustering, repertoires with fewer than 30,000 or more than 120,000 public chains were excluded, along with a handful of repertoires with anomalous nucleotide sharing. TCRdb mirrors the immuneACCESS table, restricted to in-frame sequences. Some clones are absent from its copies; in checked studies, under half trace to an unresolved V gene, and the reason for the others is unknown. The V and J calls and clone size are taken from that table; D and trimming were inferred from the DNA. Here the sample has fewer than 200,000 clones; about 86% occur a single time. About 1.8% of the sample goes to the ten largest clones.

A word on this clone: Its antigen has not been determined. The input lacks base qualities; no much larger clone sits a single base away.

The sequence is built from TRBV10-3 and TRBJ2-1; a stretch of 8 junction bases matches TRBD1. The TCR originated in a man aged 35 to 55 in good health and CMV-seropositive. Input material: PBMCs. CDR3 protein: CAISESHRGFTTMGQFF. The DNA is TGTGCCATCAGTGAGTCTCACAGGGGGTTTACTACAATGGGGCAGTTCTTC.